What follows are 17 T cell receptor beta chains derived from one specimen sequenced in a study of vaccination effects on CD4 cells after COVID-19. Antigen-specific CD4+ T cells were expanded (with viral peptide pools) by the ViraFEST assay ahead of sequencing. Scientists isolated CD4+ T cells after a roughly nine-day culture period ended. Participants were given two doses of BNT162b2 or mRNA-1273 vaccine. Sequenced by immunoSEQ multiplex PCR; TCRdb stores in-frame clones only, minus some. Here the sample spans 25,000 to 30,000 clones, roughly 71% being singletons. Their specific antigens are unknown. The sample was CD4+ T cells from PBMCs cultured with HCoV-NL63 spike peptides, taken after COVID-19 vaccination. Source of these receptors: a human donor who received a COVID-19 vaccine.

CDR3 bases: TGTGCCAGCAGTGAACGGGACAGGGCGGGTGGCTACACCTTC. It yields the protein CASSERDRAGGYTF. The chain links TRBV2 to TRBJ1-2; 9 bases fit TRBD1. V shed 2 bases, J shed 7 bases, and the junction held 5 bases outside the gene matches. Germline V gives CDR1 SNHLY, CDR2 FYNNEI. The CDR3 loop spans 14 amino acids. Using reference TRBV2 and TRBJ1-2 for the parts outside the CDR3, the full variable domain is EPEVTQTPSHQVTQMGQEVILRCVPISNHLYFYWYRQILGQKVEFLVSFYNNEISEKSEIFDDQFSVERPDGSNFTLKIRSTKLEDSAMYFCASSERDRAGGYTFGSGTRLTVV.

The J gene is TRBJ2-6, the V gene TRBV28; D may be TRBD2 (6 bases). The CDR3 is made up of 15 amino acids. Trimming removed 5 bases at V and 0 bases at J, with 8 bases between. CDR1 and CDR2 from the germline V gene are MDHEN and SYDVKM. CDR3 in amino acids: CASSGGNSGANVLTF. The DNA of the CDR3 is TGTGCCAGCAGTGGGGGGAACTCTGGGGCCAACGTCCTGACTTTC. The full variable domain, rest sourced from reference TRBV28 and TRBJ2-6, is DVKVTQSSRYLVKRTGEKVFLECVQDMDHENMFWYRQDPGLGLRLIYFSYDVKMKEKGDIPEGYSVSREKKERFSLILESASTNQTSMYLCASSGGNSGANVLTFGAGSRLTVL.

CDR3 bases: TGTGCCAGTAGTCCTCTAAGGAGAAGGATCCTCTTGGCCAACGTCCTGACTTTC. This codes for CASSPLRRRILLANVLTF. The V call is TRBV19, the J call TRBJ2-6, with no clear D. The V and J ends lost 5 bases and 6 bases respectively, with 23 bases between them. CDR3 length equals 18 residues. Germline CDR1 is LNHDA and CDR2 is SQIVND (reference sequence).

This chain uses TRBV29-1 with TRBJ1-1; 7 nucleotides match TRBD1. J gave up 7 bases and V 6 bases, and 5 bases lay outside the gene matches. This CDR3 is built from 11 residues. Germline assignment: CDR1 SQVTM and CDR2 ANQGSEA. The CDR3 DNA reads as TGCAGCGTCGGACAGGTGGGTGAAGCTTTCTTT. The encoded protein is CSVGQVGEAFF.

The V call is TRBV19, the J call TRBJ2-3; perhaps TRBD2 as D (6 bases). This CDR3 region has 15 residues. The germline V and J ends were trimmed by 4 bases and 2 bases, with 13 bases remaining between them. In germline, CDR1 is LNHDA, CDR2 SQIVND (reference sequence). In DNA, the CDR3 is TGTGCCAGTAGTACCGGGGGTATAATCACAGATACGCAGTATTTT. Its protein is CASSTGGIITDTQYF.

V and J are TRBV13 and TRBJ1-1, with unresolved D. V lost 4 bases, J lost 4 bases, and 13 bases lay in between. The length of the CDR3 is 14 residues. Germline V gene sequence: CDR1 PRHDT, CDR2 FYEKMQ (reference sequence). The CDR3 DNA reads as TGTGCCAGCAGCTCAGGCCGAATGGGCACTGAAGCTTTCTTT. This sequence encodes CASSSGRMGTEAFF.

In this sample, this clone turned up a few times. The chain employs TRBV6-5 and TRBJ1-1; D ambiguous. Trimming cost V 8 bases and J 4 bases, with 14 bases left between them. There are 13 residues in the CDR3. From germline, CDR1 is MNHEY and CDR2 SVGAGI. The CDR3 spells CASHRTGLTEAFF. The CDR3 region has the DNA TGTGCCAGCCATAGGACCGGGCTCACTGAAGCTTTCTTT.

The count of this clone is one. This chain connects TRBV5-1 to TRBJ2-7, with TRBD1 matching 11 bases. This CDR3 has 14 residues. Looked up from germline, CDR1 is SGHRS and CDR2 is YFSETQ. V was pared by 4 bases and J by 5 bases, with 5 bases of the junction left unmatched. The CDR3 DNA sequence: TGCGCCAGCAGCCCCGGGACAGGGGGAGACGAGCAGTACTTC. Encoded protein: CASSPGTGGDEQYF. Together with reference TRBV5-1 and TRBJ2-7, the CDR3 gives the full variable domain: KAGVTQTPRYLIKTRGQQVTLSCSPISGHRSVSWYQQTPGQGLQFLFEYFSETQRNKGNFPGRFSGRQFSNSRSEMNVSTLELGDSALYLCASSPGTGGDEQYFGPGTRLTVT.

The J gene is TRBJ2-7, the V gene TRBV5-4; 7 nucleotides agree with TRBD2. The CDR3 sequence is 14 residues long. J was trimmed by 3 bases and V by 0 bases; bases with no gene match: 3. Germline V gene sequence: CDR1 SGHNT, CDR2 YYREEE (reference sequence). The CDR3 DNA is TGTGCCAGCAGCTTGGCTGGGGGGGTCTACGAGCAGTACTTC. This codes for CASSLAGGVYEQYF.

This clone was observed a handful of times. The CDR3 spells CACKRGDIYGYTF. CDR3 DNA sequence: TGTGCCTGCAAGCGAGGGGACATCTATGGCTACACCTTC. The chain is built from TRBV30 and TRBJ1-2; the D gene is possibly TRBD1 (6 bases). Between the trimmed V and J ends, which lost 6 bases and 4 bases, there was a span of 15 bases. The CDR3 extends over 13 amino acids. The V gene's germline CDR1 is GTSNPN and CDR2 SVGIG (reference sequence).

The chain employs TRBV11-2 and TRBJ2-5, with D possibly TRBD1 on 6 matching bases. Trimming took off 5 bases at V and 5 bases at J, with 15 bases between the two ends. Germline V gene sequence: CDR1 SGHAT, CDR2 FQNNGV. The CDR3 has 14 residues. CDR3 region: CASSTGQQPETQYF. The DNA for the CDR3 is TGTGCCAGCAGCACCGGACAGCAACCCGAGACCCAGTACTTC.

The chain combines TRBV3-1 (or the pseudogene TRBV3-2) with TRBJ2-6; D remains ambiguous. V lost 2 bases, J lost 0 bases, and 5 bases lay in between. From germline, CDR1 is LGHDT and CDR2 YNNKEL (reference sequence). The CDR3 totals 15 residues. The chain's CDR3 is CASSQLRSGANVLTF. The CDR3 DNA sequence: TGTGCCAGCAGCCAATTGCGCTCTGGGGCCAACGTCCTGACTTTC.

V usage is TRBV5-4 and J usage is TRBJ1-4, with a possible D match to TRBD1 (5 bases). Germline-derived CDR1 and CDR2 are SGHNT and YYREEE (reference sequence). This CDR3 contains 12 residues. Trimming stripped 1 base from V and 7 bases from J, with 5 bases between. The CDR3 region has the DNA TGTGCCAGCAGCTTGCAGGGTGAAAAACTGTTTTTT. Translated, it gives CASSLQGEKLFF.

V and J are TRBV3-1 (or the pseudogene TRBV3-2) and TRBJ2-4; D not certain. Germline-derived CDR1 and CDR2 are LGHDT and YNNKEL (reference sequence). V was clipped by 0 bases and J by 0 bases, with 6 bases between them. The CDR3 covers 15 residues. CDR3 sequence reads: CASSQERLAKNIQYF. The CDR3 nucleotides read TGTGCCAGCAGCCAAGAGCGCCTAGCCAAAAACATTCAGTACTTC.

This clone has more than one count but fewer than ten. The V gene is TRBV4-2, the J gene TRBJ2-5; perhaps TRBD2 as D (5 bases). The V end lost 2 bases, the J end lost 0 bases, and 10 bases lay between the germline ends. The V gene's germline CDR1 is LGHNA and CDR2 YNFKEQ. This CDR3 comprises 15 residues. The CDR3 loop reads CASSQLFGDQETQYF. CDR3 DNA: TGTGCCAGCAGCCAACTTTTCGGGGACCAAGAGACCCAGTACTTC.

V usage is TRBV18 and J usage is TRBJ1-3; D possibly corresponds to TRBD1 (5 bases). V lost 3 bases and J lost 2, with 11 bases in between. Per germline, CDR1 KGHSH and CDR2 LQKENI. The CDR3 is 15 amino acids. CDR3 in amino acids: CASSPQPGPGNTIYF. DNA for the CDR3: TGTGCCAGCTCACCCCAACCGGGGCCTGGAAACACCATATATTTT. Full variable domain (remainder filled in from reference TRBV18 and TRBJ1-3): NAGVMQNPRHLVRRRGQEARLRCSPMKGHSHVYWYRQLPEEGLKFMVYLQKENIIDESGMPKERFSAEFPKEGPSILRIQQVVRGDSAAYFCASSPQPGPGNTIYFGEGSWLTVV.

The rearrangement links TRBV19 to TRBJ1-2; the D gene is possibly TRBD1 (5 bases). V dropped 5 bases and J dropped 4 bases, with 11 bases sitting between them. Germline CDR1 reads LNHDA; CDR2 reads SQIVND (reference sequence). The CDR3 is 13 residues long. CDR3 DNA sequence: TGTGCCAGTAGTCCCAGGGACGCCTATGGCTACACCTTC. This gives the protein CASSPRDAYGYTF.